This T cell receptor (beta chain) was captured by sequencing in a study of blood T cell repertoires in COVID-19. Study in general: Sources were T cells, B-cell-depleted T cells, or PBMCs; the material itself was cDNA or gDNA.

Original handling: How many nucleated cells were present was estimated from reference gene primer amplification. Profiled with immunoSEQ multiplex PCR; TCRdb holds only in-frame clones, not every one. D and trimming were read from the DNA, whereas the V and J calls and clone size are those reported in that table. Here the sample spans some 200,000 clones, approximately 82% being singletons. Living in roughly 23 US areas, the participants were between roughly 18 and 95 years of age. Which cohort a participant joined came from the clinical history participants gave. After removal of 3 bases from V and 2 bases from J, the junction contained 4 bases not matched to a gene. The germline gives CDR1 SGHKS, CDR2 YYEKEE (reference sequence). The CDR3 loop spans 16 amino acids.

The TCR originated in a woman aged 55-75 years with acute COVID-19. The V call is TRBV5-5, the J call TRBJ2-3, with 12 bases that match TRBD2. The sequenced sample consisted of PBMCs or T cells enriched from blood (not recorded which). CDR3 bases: TGTGCCAGCAGCTGGCGGACTAGCGGGAACACAGATACGCAGTATTTT. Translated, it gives CASSWRTSGNTDTQYF.